Sequencing of this T cell receptor beta chain was carried out in a study of cytomegalovirus exposure and HLA in healthy donors. This clone was observed once. Looked up from germline, CDR1 is SEHNR and CDR2 is FQNEAQ (reference sequence). The V gene lost 5 bases and the J gene lost 2 bases, with 19 bases spanning the gap. This CDR3 is 17 amino acids long. The PCR employed 60 Vbeta primers together with 13 Jbeta primers. Here immunoSEQ multiplex PCR was the method, and the copy in TCRdb shows in-frame clones only, minus some. The table has fewer than 250,000 clones, roughly 77% seen once. Each donor was nominally healthy when sampled (though unrecorded immune exposures were likely).

This chain uses TRBV7-9 with TRBJ2-1; tentatively, D is TRBD1 (5 bases). This sequence was found in a male donor in good health and CMV-seropositive. The sample consisted of PBMCs. CDR3 in amino acids: CASSRRRQGSPYNEQFF. The CDR3 DNA reads as TGTGCCAGCAGCCGACGACGTCAGGGATCACCCTACAATGAGCAGTTCTTC.